This is a list of T cell receptor beta chains from one sample in a study of regulatory T cells in long-lasting Graves disease. TCRdb re-called the multiplex PCR reads through MiXCR, storing one row per CDR3 protein. The repertoire holds more than 300,000 distinct CDR3 sequences, 12% seen once, with under 20% in the top ten. This same sample was also taken into another study, of T cells in Graves' hyperthyroidism and ophthalmopathy.

This material consisted of peripheral blood mononuclear cells (PBMCs), taken at new diagnosis, from a patient treated with antithyroid drugs. The receptors come from a woman between 18 and 30 years old with Graves disease. CDR3s include the opening cysteine and the closing phenylalanine or tryptophan. Each record gives: CDR3 length, V gene, J gene, D gene, clone size, CDR3 protein, CDR3 DNA. D genes are given only for firm matches. Size is omitted from some rows. Given values are once, few, many or a class for expanded clones.

>11|TRBV19|TRBJ2-1|-|-
CASKEDNEQFF
TGTGCCAGTAAAGAGGACAATGAGCAGTTCTTC
>13|TRBV3-1|TRBJ1-3|-|many
CASSQIAGNTIYF
TGTGCCAGCAGCCAAATCGCCGGAAACACCATATATTTT
>15|TRBV7-6|TRBJ1-1|-|many
CASSFSPTVNTEAFF
TGTGCCAGCAGCTTTTCTCCCACAGTGAACACTGAAGCTTTCTTT
>14|TRBV20-1|TRBJ1-2|TRBD1|many
CSARQGQGVYGYTF
TGCAGTGCTAGACAGGGACAGGGCGTCTATGGCTACACCTTC
>19|TRBV11-1|TRBJ2-7|TRBD2|-
CASSLRGGSTSGVSYEQYF
TGCGCCAGCAGCTTACGGGGCGGATCGACTAGCGGGGTCTCCTACGAGCAGTACTTC
>14|TRBV20-1|TRBJ2-5|TRBD2|many
CSAKTSGTQETQYF
TGCAGTGCGAAGACTAGCGGGACCCAAGAGACCCAGTACTTC
>14|TRBV6-2/TRBV6-3|TRBJ2-2|-|few
CASVLSGMVGELFF
TGTGCCAGCGTCCTAAGCGGCATGGTCGGGGAGCTGTTTTTT
>16|TRBV7-9|TRBJ1-1|-|many
CASSRSFRVLNTEAFF
TGTGCCAGCAGTAGATCCTTCCGGGTCTTGAACACTGAAGCTTTCTTT
>16|TRBV20-1|TRBJ2-1|-|many
CSARDFRLAPSNEQFF
TGCAGTGCTAGAGATTTTCGGCTAGCGCCAAGCAATGAGCAGTTCTTC
>12|TRBV7-2|TRBJ1-2|-|many
CASSFDLYGYTF
TGTGCCAGCAGCTTCGACTTATATGGCTACACCTTC
>15|TRBV12-3/TRBV12-4|TRBJ2-3|TRBD2|many
CASSRAGVSGDTQYF
TGTGCCAGCTCCCGGGCGGGGGTCTCTGGGGATACGCAGTATTTT
>17|TRBV7-2|TRBJ2-1|-|few
CASSFHLDPSSYNEQFF
TGTGCCAGCAGCTTCCATCTGGACCCGAGCTCCTACAATGAGCAGTTCTTC
>15|TRBV6-5|TRBJ1-5|-|few
CASSYDLGGFQPQHF
TGTGCCAGCAGTTACGATTTGGGGGGATTTCAGCCCCAGCATTTT
>14|TRBV10-3|TRBJ2-7|TRBD1|few
CAISEGARGPEQYF
TGTGCCATCAGTGAGGGTGCTAGGGGGCCCGAGCAGTACTTC
>14|TRBV6-1|TRBJ2-2|-|-
CASAGWTASGELFF
TGTGCCAGCGCGGGGTGGACAGCCTCCGGGGAGCTGTTTTTT
>13|TRBV6-1|TRBJ2-7|TRBD2|few
CASRTSGDYEQYF
TGTGCCAGCAGGACTAGCGGGGATTACGAGCAGTACTTC
>14|TRBV6-1|TRBJ2-1|TRBD2|many
CASSGLAGSVEQFF
TGTGCCAGCAGCGGACTAGCGGGATCTGTTGAGCAGTTCTTC
>14|TRBV10-3|TRBJ1-4|-|-
CAISEHAGYEKLFF
TGTGCCATCAGTGAGCATGCAGGGTATGAAAAACTGTTTTTT
>15|TRBV5-1|TRBJ1-1|-|few
CASSLITVQATEAFF
TGCGCCAGCAGCTTGATAACCGTCCAAGCCACTGAAGCTTTCTTT
>16|TRBV9|TRBJ2-2|-|-
CASNPWGTITEGELFF
TGTGCCAGCAACCCTTGGGGGACAATCACGGAAGGGGAGCTGTTTTTT
>16|TRBV4-1|TRBJ1-2|-|-
CASSQEGRANFPGYTF
TGCGCCAGCAGCCAAGAAGGCAGGGCGAACTTTCCGGGCTACACCTTC
>17|TRBV7-9|TRBJ1-2|TRBD1|many
CASSSAGTGTINYGYTF
TGTGCCAGCAGCAGCGCCGGGACAGGTACGATCAACTATGGCTACACCTTC
>17|TRBV12-3/TRBV12-4|TRBJ2-5|TRBD2|many
CASSSPLTSGGEETQYF
TGTGCCAGCAGTTCCCCCTTGACTAGCGGGGGGGAAGAGACCCAGTACTTC
>14|TRBV2|TRBJ1-3|-|few
CASSVRGVGNTIYF
TGTGCCAGCAGCGTCCGGGGAGTTGGAAACACCATATATTTT
>15|TRBV7-8|TRBJ2-4|-|many
CASSLGRGSQNIQYF
TGTGCCAGCAGCTTAGGGCGGGGAAGTCAAAACATTCAGTACTTC
>14|TRBV10-3|TRBJ1-1|-|many
CAISGRQPNTEAFF
TGTGCCATCAGTGGAAGACAGCCGAACACTGAAGCTTTCTTT
>13|TRBV6-1|TRBJ1-1|-|few
CASSQRLSVGAFF
TGTGCCAGCAGCCAAAGACTCTCCGTGGGAGCTTTCTTT
>17|TRBV7-3|TRBJ2-3|TRBD2|-
CASSLIPSGGPAGTQYF
TGTGCCAGCAGCTTAATTCCTAGCGGGGGGCCCGCGGGTACGCAGTATTTT
>11|TRBV20-1|TRBJ2-7|-|many
CSARVEYEQYF
TGCAGTGCTAGGGTTGAATACGAGCAGTACTTC
>14|TRBV20-1|TRBJ2-3|-|many
CSAEGGLHADTQYF
TGCAGTGCGGAGGGGGGCCTACATGCAGATACGCAGTATTTT
>15|TRBV12-3/TRBV12-4|TRBJ2-7|-|few
CASTVGAVTSYEQYF
TGTGCCAGCACGGTAGGAGCGGTTACCTCCTACGAGCAGTACTTC
>13|TRBV2|TRBJ1-2|-|few
CASMPDIRYGYTF
TGTGCCAGCATGCCGGACATCAGATATGGCTACACCTTC
>16|TRBV28|TRBJ1-1|-|many
CASSLRHLGSHTEAFF
TGTGCCAGCAGTTTACGACATCTAGGCAGCCACACTGAAGCTTTCTTT
>14|TRBV4-3|TRBJ1-1|-|-
CASSQDRATREAFF
TGCGCCAGCAGCCAAGACAGGGCAACTCGGGAAGCTTTCTTT
>16|TRBV28|TRBJ2-1|TRBD2|few
CASSFSYSGSGNEQFF
TGTGCCAGCAGTTTTTCATATAGCGGGAGTGGTAATGAGCAGTTCTTC
>15|TRBV7-8|TRBJ1-5|TRBD1|many
CASSLRTGVGQPQHF
TGTGCCAGCAGCTTACGGACAGGGGTTGGTCAGCCCCAGCATTTT
>14|TRBV7-9|TRBJ2-5|-|many
CASSLRQAQETQYF
TGTGCCAGCAGCTTAAGACAGGCACAAGAGACCCAGTACTTC
>15|TRBV11-2|TRBJ1-1|-|many
CASSSKTSGNTEAFF
TGTGCCAGCAGCTCGAAGACCTCTGGGAACACTGAAGCTTTCTTT
>13|TRBV6-5|TRBJ1-4|-|many
CASSFNREEKLFF
TGTGCCAGCAGTTTTAATCGAGAGGAAAAACTGTTTTTT
>14|TRBV7-2|TRBJ1-2|-|many
CASTDGGGGNGYTF
TGTGCCAGCACCGATGGCGGGGGCGGGAATGGCTACACCTTC
>13|TRBV20-1|TRBJ2-7|TRBD2|many
CSAPRRREAIRYF
TGCAGTGCTCCTCGTAGGCGGGAGGCCATCCGGTACTTC
>13|TRBV6-5|TRBJ1-2|-|many
CASSYYDEIKYTF
TGTGCCAGCAGTTACTACGACGAGATCAAATACACCTTC
>17|TRBV2|TRBJ1-2|-|few
CASSDWGGIRTNYGYTF
TGTGCCAGCAGTGACTGGGGGGGTATACGGACTAACTATGGCTACACCTTC
>13|TRBV20-1|TRBJ1-1|-|-
CSARSGTDTEAFF
TGCAGTGCTAGAAGCGGTACCGACACTGAAGCTTTCTTT